The 16 T cell receptor beta chains listed next were all sequenced from one sample in a study of Graves' ophthalmopathy and Graves' hyperthyroidism. Amplified material comprised TCR beta CDR3 regions derived from RNA transcripts. An initial RT-PCR round employing HTBI primers preceded a second-round multiplex PCR. TCRdb re-called the multiplex PCR reads with MiXCR, one entry per CDR3 protein. The sample contains about 220,000 distinct CDR3 sequences, roughly 21% of which appear only once. Sequencing was carried out using peripheral blood. These receptors all stem from a woman between 50 and 59 years old with Graves' ophthalmopathy.

This clonotype appeared many times. The genes are TRBV2 and TRBJ2-2; TRBD1 matches at 9 bases. The CDR3 consists of 13 residues. Losses at the gene ends were 10 bases for V and 1 base for J; bases not matched to a gene: 1. In germline, CDR1 is SNHLY, CDR2 FYNNEI. The CDR3 DNA reads TGTGCCATGGGACAGGGGAACACCGGGGAGCTGTTTTTT. Its protein product is CAMGQGNTGELFF.

This clonotype showed up many times. The chain uses TRBV27 and TRBJ2-7; D possibly uses TRBD1 or TRBD2 (5 bases each). V was trimmed by 5 bases and J by 6 bases, leaving 23 bases between them. This CDR3 spans 16 amino acids. Germline CDR1 reads MNHEY; CDR2 reads SMNVEV (reference sequence). CDR3 in DNA: TGTGCCAGCAGTCCAATTTCGGGACGGGACCCCTCCGAGCAGTACTTC. Encoded protein: CASSPISGRDPSEQYF.

In this sample, this clonotype turned up once. Being one base from a much bigger clone, this may be a read error. The chain links TRBV7-2 to TRBJ2-7; D is uncertain. V was shortened by 1 base and J by 1 base, with 8 bases between the two germline ends. Germline lookup yields CDR1 SGHTA and CDR2 FQGNSA. The CDR3 totals 14 residues. As DNA, the CDR3 is TGTGCCAGCAGCTTAGACAAACGGTCCTACGAGCAGTACTTC. Its protein product is CASSLDKRSYEQYF.

This rearrangement joins TRBV9 to TRBJ2-4; either TRBD1 or TRBD2 may supply D (5 bases each). The CDR3 contains 16 residues. Trimming took off 0 bases at V and 5 bases at J, with 15 bases between the two ends. Germline V gene data show CDR1 as SGDLS and CDR2 as YYNGEE. This CDR3 is CASSVELRGDQNIQYF. DNA of the CDR3: TGTGCCAGCAGCGTAGAGTTGAGAGGGGACCAAAACATTCAGTACTTC.

This clonotype has ten or more counts. J is TRBJ1-5 and V is TRBV10-3; 7 bases agree with TRBD1. V gave up 8 bases and J gave up 6 bases; unmatched junction bases: 7. The V gene's germline CDR1 is ENHRY and CDR2 SYGVKD. CDR3 length: 13 residues. CDR3 sequence: CAIQGGRGQPQHF. The CDR3 DNA reads as TGTGCCATCCAAGGGGGCAGGGGTCAGCCCCAGCATTTT.

In its sample, this clonotype was seen many times. The chain links TRBV28 to TRBJ1-1; no reliable D call. This CDR3 is built from 14 residues. The V end was cut by 1 base, the J end by 3 bases, with 9 bases between. CDR1 MDHEN and CDR2 SYDVKM come from the germline V gene. The DNA for the CDR3 is TGTGCCAGCAGTTTATCCCCCCCGGACACTGAAGCTTTCTTT. This codes for CASSLSPPDTEAFF. The full variable domain, with the rest looked up from reference TRBV28 and TRBJ1-1, is DVKVTQSSRYLVKRTGEKVFLECVQDMDHENMFWYRQDPGLGLRLIYFSYDVKMKEKGDIPEGYSVSREKKERFSLILESASTNQTSMYLCASSLSPPDTEAFFGQGTRLTVV.

The sample holds a few counts of this clonotype. The chain employs TRBV5-6 and TRBJ2-5; TRBD2 matches 10 bases. V trimming: 6 bases; J trimming: 5 bases; junction bases outside the gene matches: 7. Germline CDR1 SGHDT, CDR2 YYEEEE. The CDR3 spans 14 residues. The CDR3 DNA is TGTGCCAGCAAGAGTAGCGGGAGGTTCGAGACCCAGTACTTC. Translating gives CASKSSGRFETQYF. Together with reference TRBV5-6 and TRBJ2-5, the CDR3 gives the full variable domain: DAGVTQSPTHLIKTRGQQVTLRCSPKSGHDTVSWYQQALGQGPQFIFQYYEEEERQRGNFPDRFSGHQFPNYSSELNVNALLLGDSALYLCASKSSGRFETQYFGPGTRLLVL.

This clonotype occurred many times. CDR3: CATSRDRGSKETQYF. The CDR3 DNA is TGTGCCACCAGCAGAGATCGAGGCAGCAAAGAGACCCAGTACTTC. The rearrangement joins TRBV15 to TRBJ2-5, with D unclear. Trimming shortened V by 0 bases and J by 3 bases, and 11 bases separated the two germline ends. The length of the CDR3 is 15 residues. Per the germline V gene, CDR1 is LNHNV and CDR2 is YYDKDF (reference sequence).

This clonotype was picked up many times. The V and J genes are TRBV7-9 and TRBJ1-3; TRBD1 aligns across 11 bases. V dropped 8 bases and J dropped 2; count of bases not matched to a gene: 14. This CDR3 has 18 amino acids. Germline lookup yields CDR1 SEHNR and CDR2 FQNEAQ (reference sequence). CDR3 amino acids: CASAIPGQGVRAGNTIYF. The CDR3 DNA reads as TGTGCCAGCGCTATCCCGGGACAGGGGGTACGTGCTGGAAACACCATATATTTT. Together with reference TRBV7-9 and TRBJ1-3, the CDR3 gives the full variable domain: DTGVSQNPRHKITKRGQNVTFRCDPISEHNRLYWYRQTLGQGPEFLTYFQNEAQLEKSRLLSDRFSAERPKGSFSTLEIQRTEQGDSAMYLCASAIPGQGVRAGNTIYFGEGSWLTVV.

In this sample, this clonotype turned up many times. CDR3 DNA: TGTGCCAGCAGCTTGGGCGGCGGGAGGGCCTACGAGCAGTACTTC. It encodes CASSLGGGRAYEQYF. V gene TRBV7-9 combines with J gene TRBJ2-7; 9 bases line up with TRBD2. V was clipped by 3 bases and J by 2 bases; unmatched bases: 5. The CDR3 spans 15 residues. Germline loops: CDR1 SEHNR, CDR2 FQNEAQ (reference sequence).

This clonotype was counted at least ten times. The V and J genes are TRBV9 and TRBJ2-7; 7 nucleotides match TRBD1. CDR1 is SGDLS and CDR2 is YYNGEE in the germline V gene. CDR3 size: 14 residues. V gave up 3 bases and J gave up 7 bases; unmatched junction bases: 10. As DNA, the CDR3 is TGTGCCAGCAGCGCGTACTGGACAGGTGGTGAGCAGTACTTC. Its protein product is CASSAYWTGGEQYF.

This clonotype came up many times. The V and J genes are TRBV20-1 and TRBJ2-2, with 8 bases matching TRBD2. V shed 0 bases and J 4 bases; nucleotides not matched to a gene: 7. The CDR3 runs 16 residues. The germline CDR1 and CDR2 sequences are DFQATT and SNEGSKA (reference sequence). The CDR3 DNA sequence: TGCAGTGCTAGAGATCTGTCAACTAGCGGCACCGGGGAGCTGTTTTTT. As protein: CSARDLSTSGTGELFF.

The sample holds many counts of this clonotype. The gene calls are TRBV27 and TRBJ1-2; a possible D gene is TRBD1 (5 bases). This CDR3 comprises 15 residues. V was shortened by 0 bases and J by 5 bases, with 13 bases between the two germline ends. Per germline, CDR1 MNHEY and CDR2 SMNVEV (reference sequence). The CDR3 nucleotides read TGTGCCAGCAGTTTATCGCGGGGACCATTATATGGCTACACCTTC. Translated: CASSLSRGPLYGYTF.

The CDR3 here is CASSFPGTGANVLTF. The CDR3 nucleotides are TGTGCCAGCAGCTTTCCAGGGACAGGGGCCAACGTCCTGACTTTC. J is TRBJ2-6 and V is TRBV28; D possibly corresponds to TRBD1 (6 bases). Germline V gene data show CDR1 as MDHEN and CDR2 as SYDVKM. CDR3 length: 15 amino acids. The germline V and J ends were trimmed by 6 bases and 4 bases, with 13 bases remaining between them. Complete variable domain (other parts from reference TRBV28 and TRBJ2-6): DVKVTQSSRYLVKRTGEKVFLECVQDMDHENMFWYRQDPGLGLRLIYFSYDVKMKEKGDIPEGYSVSREKKERFSLILESASTNQTSMYLCASSFPGTGANVLTFGAGSRLTVL.

The table lists this clonotype with many counts. This chain uses TRBV18 with TRBJ1-3; D is perhaps TRBD1 (5 bases). V lost 3 bases and J 0 bases, leaving 12 bases between the germline ends. This CDR3 region has 16 residues. Looked up from germline, CDR1 is KGHSH and CDR2 is LQKENI. CDR3 amino acids: CASSPDSRSSGNTIYF. The DNA of the CDR3 is TGTGCCAGCTCACCCGACAGTCGAAGCTCTGGAAACACCATATATTTT.

V usage is TRBV5-5 and J usage is TRBJ2-7; possible D gene TRBD2, 6 bases. The CDR3 contains 13 residues. CDR1 is SGHKS and CDR2 is YYEKEE in the germline V gene (reference sequence). Trimming left V 4 bases short and J 4 bases short, with 12 bases between. The CDR3 DNA sequence: TGTGCCAGCAGCCTGGGACTTGTATACGAGCAGTACTTC. The encoded protein is CASSLGLVYEQYF. The full variable domain, in which reference TRBV5-5 and TRBJ2-7 provide the parts outside the CDR3, is DAGVTQSPTHLIKTRGQQVTLRCSPISGHKSVSWYQQVLGQGPQFIFQYYEKEERGRGNFPDRFSARQFPNYSSELNVNALLLGDSALYLCASSLGLVYEQYFGPGTRLTVT.